In its sample, the clone carrying this T cell receptor beta chain was seen many times. This sample was taken from a study of spatial heterogeneity in lung cancer. For the study at large: The donors comprised about 70 untreated early-stage non-small cell lung cancer patients. PBMC samples from follow-up, where available, were sequenced a median of around 22 months after resection.

Specified time point: blood at routine non-recurrence follow-up after resection. Sequencing was performed on whole RNA extracted from tumor and nontumor lung tissue, or from frozen PBMC, and the material was left unsorted. All TCR cDNA molecules were individually tagged with a unique molecular identifier. TCRdb called the 5' RACE reads again in MiXCR, with one record for every CDR3 protein. Seen here are 25,000 to 30,000 distinct CDR3 sequences, 6% observed once, and the top ten hold around 23%. The CDR3 runs 15 residues. Losses at the gene ends were 2 bases for V and 6 bases for J; bases not matched to a gene: 13. CDR1 and CDR2 from the germline V gene are SQVTM and ANQGSEA.

The chain has TRBV29-1 and TRBJ2-7; TRBD1 matches at 7 bases. The source was PBMCs, collected at follow-up. This TCR was sampled from a male donor with early-stage non-small cell lung cancer. This chain's CDR3 is CSVETGQTNTFEQYF. The CDR3 region has the DNA TGCAGCGTTGAAACGGGACAGACCAATACATTCGAGCAGTACTTC.